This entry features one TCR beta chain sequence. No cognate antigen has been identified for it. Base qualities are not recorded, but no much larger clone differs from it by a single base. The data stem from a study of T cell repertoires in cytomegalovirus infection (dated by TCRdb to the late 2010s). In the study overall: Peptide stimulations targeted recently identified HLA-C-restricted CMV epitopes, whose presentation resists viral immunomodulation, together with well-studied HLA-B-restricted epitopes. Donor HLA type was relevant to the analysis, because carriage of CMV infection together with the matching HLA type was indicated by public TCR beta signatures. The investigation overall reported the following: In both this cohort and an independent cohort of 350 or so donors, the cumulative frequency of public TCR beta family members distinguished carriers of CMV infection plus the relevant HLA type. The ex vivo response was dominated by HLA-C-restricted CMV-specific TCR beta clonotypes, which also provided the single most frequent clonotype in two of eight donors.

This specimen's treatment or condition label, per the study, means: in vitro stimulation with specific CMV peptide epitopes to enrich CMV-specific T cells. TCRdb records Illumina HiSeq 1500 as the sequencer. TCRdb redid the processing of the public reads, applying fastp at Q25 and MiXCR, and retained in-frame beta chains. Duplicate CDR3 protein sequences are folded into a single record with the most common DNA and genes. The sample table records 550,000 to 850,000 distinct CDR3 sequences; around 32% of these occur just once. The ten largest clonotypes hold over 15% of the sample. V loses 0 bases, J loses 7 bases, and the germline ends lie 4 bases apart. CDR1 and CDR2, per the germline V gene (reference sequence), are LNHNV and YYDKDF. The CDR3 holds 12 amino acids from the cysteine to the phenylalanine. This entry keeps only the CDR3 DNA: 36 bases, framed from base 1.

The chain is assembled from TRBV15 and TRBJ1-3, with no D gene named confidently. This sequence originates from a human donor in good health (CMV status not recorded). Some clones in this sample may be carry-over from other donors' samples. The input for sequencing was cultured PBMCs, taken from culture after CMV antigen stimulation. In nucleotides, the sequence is TGTGCCACCAGCAGAGATCCGAACACCATATATTTT. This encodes CATSRDPNTIYF.